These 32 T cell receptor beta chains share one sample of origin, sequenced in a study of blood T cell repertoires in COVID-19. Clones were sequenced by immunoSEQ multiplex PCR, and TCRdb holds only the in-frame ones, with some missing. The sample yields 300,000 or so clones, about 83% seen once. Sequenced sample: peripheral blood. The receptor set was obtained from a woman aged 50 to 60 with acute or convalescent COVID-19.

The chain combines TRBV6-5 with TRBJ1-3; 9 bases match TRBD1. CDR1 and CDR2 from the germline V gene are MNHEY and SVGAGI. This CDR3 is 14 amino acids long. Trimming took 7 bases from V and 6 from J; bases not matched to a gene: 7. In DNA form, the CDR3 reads TGTGCCAGCACCCCGGGACAGGGCCAAAACACCATATATTTT. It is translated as CASTPGQGQNTIYF.

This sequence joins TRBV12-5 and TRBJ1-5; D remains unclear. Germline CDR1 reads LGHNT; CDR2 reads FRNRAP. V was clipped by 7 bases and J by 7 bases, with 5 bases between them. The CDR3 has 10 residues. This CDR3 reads CASVTQPQHF. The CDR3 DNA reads TGTGCTAGTGTCACACAGCCCCAGCATTTT.

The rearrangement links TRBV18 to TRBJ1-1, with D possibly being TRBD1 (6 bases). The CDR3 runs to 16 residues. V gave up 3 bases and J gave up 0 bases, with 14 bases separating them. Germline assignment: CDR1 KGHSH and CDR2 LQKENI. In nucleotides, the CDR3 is TGTGCCAGCTCACCGGACAGCTTGCTTATGAACACTGAAGCTTTCTTT. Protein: CASSPDSLLMNTEAFF.

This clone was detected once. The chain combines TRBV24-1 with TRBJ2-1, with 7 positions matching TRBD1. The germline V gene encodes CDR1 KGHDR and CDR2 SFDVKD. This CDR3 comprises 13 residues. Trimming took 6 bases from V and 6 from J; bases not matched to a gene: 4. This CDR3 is CATSSQGVNEQFF. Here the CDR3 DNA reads TGTGCCACCAGTTCCCAGGGGGTCAATGAGCAGTTCTTC.

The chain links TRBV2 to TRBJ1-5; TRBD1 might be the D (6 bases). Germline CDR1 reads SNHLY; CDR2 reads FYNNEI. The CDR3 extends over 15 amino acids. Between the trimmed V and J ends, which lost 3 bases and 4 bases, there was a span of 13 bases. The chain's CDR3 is CASSDKGVGNQPQHF. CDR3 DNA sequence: TGTGCCAGCAGTGATAAGGGGGTGGGAAATCAGCCCCAGCATTTT.

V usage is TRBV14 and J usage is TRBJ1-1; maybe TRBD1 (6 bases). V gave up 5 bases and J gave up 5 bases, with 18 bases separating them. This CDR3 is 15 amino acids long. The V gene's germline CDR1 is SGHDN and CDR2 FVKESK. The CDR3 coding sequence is TGTGCCAGCAGCGTCCATACAGGGTCGTGGACTGAAGCTTTCTTT. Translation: CASSVHTGSWTEAFF.

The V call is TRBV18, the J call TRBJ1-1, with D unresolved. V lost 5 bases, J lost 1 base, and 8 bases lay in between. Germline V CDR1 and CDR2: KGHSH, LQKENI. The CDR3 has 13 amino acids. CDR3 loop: CASSDAGNTEAFF. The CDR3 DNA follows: TGTGCCAGCTCAGATGCAGGGAACACTGAAGCTTTCTTT.

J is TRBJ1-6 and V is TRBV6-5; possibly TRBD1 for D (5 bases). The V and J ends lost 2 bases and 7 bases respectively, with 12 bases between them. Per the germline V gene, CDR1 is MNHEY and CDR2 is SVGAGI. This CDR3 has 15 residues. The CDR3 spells CASSYGAGYNSPLHF. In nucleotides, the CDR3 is TGTGCCAGCAGTTACGGGGCAGGGTACAATTCACCCCTCCACTTT.

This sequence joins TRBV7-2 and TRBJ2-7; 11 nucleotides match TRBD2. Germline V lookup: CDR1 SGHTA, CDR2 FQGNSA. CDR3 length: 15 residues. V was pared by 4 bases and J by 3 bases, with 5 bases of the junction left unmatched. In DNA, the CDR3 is TGTGCCAGCAGCTCGGCCGGGACTAGCGGCTACGAGCAGTACTTC. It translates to CASSSAGTSGYEQYF.

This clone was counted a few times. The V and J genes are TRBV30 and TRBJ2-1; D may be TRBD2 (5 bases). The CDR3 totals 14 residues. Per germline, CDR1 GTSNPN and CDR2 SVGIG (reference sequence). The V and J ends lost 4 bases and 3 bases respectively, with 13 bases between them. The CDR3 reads CAWTRTQYYNEQFF. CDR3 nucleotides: TGTGCCTGGACCAGGACTCAGTACTACAATGAGCAGTTCTTC.

CDR3 amino acids: CASSGDEQYF. CDR3 coding DNA: TGTGCCAGCTCCGGGGACGAGCAGTACTTC. The V gene is TRBV12-3 or TRBV12-4, the J gene TRBJ2-7, with a weak D call TRBD2 (5 bases). This CDR3 has 10 amino acids. Between the trimmed V and J ends, which lost 8 bases and 5 bases, there was a span of 7 bases.

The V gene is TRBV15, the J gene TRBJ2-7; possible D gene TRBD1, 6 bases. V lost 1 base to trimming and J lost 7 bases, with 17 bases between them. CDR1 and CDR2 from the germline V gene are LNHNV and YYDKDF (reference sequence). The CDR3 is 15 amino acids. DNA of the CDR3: TGTGCCACCAGCAGAGTCGTTGGGGGAAGGGGGGAGCAGTACGTC. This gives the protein CATSRVVGGRGEQYV.

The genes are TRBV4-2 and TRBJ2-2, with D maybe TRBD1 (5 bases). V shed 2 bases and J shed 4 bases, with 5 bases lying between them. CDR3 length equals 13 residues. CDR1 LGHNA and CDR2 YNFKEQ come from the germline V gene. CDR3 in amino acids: CASSQRGTGELFF. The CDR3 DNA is TGTGCCAGCAGCCAAAGGGGCACCGGGGAGCTGTTTTTT.

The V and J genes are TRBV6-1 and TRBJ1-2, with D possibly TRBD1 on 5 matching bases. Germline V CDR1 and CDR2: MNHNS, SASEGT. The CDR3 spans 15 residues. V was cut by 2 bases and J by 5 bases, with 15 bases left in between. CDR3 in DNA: TGTGCCAGCAGTGAATCCACAGGATGGGATTATGGCTACACCTTC. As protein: CASSESTGWDYGYTF.

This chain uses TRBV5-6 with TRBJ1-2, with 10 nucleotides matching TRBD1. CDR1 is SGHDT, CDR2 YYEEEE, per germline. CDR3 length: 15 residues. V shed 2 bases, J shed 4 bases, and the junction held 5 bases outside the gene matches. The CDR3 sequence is CASSFGTGEGYGYTF. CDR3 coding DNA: TGTGCCAGCAGCTTCGGGACAGGGGAGGGCTATGGCTACACCTTC.

The CDR3 protein is CASSPTTVNYGYTF. DNA of the CDR3: TGCGCCAGCAGCCCAACGACAGTTAACTATGGCTACACCTTC. V gene TRBV5-1 combines with J gene TRBJ1-2; maybe TRBD1 (5 bases). V shed 4 bases and J shed 1 base, with 11 bases lying between them. Germline V gene sequence: CDR1 SGHRS, CDR2 YFSETQ. The CDR3 is 14 amino acids.

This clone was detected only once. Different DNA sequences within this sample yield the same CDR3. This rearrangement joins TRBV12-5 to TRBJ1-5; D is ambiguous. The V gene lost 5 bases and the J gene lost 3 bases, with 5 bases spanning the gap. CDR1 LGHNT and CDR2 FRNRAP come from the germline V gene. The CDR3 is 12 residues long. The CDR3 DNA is TGTGCTAGTGGTCCTTCCAATCAGCCCCAGCATTTT. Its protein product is CASGPSNQPQHF.

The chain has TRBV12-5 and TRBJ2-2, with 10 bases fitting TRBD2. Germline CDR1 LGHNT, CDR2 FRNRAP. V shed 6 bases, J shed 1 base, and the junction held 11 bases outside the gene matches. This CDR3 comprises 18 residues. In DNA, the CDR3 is TGTGCTAGTGGCCCGGTAGGTAGCGGGAGGAGGAACACCGGGGAGCTGTTTTTT. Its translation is CASGPVGSGRRNTGELFF.

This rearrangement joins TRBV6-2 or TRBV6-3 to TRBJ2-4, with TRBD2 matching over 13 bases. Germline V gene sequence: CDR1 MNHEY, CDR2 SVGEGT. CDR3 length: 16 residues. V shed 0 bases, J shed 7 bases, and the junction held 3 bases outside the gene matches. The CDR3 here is CASSYSRLAGGNIQYF. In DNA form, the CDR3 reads TGTGCCAGCAGTTACTCGAGACTAGCGGGAGGTAACATTCAGTACTTC.

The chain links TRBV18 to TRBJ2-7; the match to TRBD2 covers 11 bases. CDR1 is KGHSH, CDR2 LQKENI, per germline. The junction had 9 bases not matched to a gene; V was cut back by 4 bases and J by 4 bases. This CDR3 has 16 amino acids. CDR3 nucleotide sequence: TGTGCCAGCTCACTCAATAGCCTAGCGGGAGGTTACGAGCAGTACTTC. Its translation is CASSLNSLAGGYEQYF.

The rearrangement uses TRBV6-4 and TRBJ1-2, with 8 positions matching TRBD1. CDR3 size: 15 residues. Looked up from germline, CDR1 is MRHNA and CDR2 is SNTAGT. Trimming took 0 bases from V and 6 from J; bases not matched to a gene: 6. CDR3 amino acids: CASSDSGQGTDGYTF. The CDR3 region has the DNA TGTGCCAGCAGTGACTCAGGACAGGGTACGGATGGCTACACCTTC.

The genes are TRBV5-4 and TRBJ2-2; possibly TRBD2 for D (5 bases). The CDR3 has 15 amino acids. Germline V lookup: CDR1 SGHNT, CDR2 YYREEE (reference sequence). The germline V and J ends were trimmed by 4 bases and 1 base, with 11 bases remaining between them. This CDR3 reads CASSIKRQNTGELFF. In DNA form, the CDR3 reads TGTGCCAGCAGCATAAAGCGGCAGAACACCGGGGAGCTGTTTTTT.

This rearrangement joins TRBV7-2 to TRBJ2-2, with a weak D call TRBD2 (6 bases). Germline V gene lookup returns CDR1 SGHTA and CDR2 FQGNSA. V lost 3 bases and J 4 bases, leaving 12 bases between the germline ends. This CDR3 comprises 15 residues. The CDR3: CASSFTGAGTGELFF. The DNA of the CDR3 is TGTGCCAGCAGCTTTACGGGAGCTGGCACCGGGGAGCTGTTTTTT.

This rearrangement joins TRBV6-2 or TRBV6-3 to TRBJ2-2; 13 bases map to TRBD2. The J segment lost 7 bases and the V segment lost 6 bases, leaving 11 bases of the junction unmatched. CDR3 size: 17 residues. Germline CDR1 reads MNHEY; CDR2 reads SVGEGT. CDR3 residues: CASSPGLAGVAVGELFF. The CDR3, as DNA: TGTGCCAGCAGCCCCGGACTAGCGGGGGTCGCGGTCGGGGAGCTGTTTTTT.

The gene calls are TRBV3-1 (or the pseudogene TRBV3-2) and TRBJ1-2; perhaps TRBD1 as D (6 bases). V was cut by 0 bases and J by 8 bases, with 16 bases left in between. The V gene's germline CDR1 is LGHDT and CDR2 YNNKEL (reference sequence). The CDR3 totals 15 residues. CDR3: CASSQDPNRDTGYTF. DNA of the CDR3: TGTGCCAGCAGCCAAGATCCTAACCGGGACACCGGCTACACCTTC.

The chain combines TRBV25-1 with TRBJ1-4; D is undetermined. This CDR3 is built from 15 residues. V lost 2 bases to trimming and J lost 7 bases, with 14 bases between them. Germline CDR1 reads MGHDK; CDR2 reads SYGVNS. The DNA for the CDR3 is TGTGCCAGCAGTGAACGAGGTCAAGAAGGTGAAAAACTGTTTTTT. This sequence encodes CASSERGQEGEKLFF.

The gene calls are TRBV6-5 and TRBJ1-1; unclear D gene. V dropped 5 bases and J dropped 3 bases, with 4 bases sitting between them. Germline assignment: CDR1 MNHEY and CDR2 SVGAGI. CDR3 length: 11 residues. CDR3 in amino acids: CASSQDTEAFF. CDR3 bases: TGTGCCAGCAGTCAGGACACTGAAGCTTTCTTT.

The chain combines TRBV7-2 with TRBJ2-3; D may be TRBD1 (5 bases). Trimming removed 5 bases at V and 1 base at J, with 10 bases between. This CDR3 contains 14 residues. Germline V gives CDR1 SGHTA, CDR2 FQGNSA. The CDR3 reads CASSGKGGTDTQYF. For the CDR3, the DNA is TGTGCCAGCAGCGGGAAAGGGGGCACAGATACGCAGTATTTT.

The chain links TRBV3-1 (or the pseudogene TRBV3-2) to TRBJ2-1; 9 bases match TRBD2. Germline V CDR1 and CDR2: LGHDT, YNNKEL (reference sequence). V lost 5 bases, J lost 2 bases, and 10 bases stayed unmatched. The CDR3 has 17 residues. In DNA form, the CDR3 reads TGTGCCAGCAGCATCCATAGCGGGAGTGGGGCCTACAATGAGCAGTTCTTC. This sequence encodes CASSIHSGSGAYNEQFF.

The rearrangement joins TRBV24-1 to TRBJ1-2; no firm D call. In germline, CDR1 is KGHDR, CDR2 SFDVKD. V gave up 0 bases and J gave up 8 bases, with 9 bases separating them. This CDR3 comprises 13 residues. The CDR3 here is CATSDLTGNGYTF. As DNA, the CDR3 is TGTGCCACCAGTGATTTGACGGGTAACGGCTACACCTTC.

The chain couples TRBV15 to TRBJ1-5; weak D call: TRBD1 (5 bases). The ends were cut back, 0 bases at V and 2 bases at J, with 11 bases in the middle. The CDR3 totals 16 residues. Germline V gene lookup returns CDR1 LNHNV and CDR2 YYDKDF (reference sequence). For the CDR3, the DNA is TGTGCCACCAGCAGAGATACTACAGGCGGCAATCAGCCCCAGCATTTT. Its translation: CATSRDTTGGNQPQHF.

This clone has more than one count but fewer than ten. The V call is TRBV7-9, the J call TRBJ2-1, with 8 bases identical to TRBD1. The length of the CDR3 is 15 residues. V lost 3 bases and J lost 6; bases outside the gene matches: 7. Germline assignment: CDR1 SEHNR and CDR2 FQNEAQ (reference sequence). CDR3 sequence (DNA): TGTGCCAGCAGCTTCCCGGGACAGGCTGTCAATGAGCAGTTCTTC. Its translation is CASSFPGQAVNEQFF.